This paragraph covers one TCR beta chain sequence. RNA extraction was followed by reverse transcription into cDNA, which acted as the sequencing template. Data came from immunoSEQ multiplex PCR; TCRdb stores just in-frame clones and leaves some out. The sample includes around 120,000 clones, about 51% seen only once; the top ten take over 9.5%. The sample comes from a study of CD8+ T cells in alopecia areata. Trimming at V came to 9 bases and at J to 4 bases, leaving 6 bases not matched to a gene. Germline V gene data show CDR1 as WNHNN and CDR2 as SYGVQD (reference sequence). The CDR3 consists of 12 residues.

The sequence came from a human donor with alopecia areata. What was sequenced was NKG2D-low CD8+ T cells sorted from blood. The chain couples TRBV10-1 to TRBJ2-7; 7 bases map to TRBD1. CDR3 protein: CARPPGGYEQYF. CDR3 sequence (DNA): TGCGCCAGGCCCCCAGGGGGATACGAGCAGTACTTC.